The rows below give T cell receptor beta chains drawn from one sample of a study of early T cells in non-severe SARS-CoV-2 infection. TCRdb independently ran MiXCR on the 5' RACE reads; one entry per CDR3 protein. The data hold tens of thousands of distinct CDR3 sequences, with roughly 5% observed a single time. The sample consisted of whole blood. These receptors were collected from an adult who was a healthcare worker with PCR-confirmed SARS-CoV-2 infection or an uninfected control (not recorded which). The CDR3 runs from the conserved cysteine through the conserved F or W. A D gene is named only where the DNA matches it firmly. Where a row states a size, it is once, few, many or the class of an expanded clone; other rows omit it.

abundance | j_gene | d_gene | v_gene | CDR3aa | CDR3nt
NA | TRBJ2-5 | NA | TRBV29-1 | CSVDQQGGETQYF | TGCAGCGTTGACCAACAGGGCGGAGAGACCCAGTACTTC
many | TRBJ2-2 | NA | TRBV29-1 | CSVSRKGSGPGELFF | TGCAGCGTTTCCCGGAAGGGTTCCGGCCCCGGGGAGCTGTTTTTT
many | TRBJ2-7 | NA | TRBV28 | CASSLVGRGEQYF | TGTGCCAGCAGTTTGGTCGGCCGAGGCGAGCAGTACTTC
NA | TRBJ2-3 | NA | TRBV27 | CASSDRDGDTQYF | TGTGCCAGCAGTGACAGAGACGGCGATACGCAGTATTTT
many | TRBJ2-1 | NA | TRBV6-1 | CASSERQHLMSEQFF | TGTGCCAGCAGTGAAAGGCAGCATTTAATGTCTGAGCAGTTCTTC
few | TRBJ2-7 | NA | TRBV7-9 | CASSPSLGYEQYF | TGTGCCAGCAGCCCCAGCTTGGGGTACGAGCAGTACTTC
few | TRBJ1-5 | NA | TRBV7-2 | CASSDIGESNQPQHF | TGTGCCAGCAGCGACATTGGAGAGAGCAATCAGCCCCAGCATTTT
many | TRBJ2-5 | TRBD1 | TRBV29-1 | CSARGQIQETQYF | TGCAGCGCACGGGGACAGATACAAGAGACCCAGTACTTC
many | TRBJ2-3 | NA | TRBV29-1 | CSATRKDTDTQYF | TGCAGTGCGACCCGAAAAGACACAGATACGCAGTATTTT
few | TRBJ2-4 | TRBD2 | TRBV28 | CASSGGLAGLSYF | TGTGCCAGCAGCGGGGGACTAGCGGGGTTGTCGTACTTC
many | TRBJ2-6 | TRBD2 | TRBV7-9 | CASSLVAGAGANVLTF | TGTGCCAGCAGCTTAGTGGCGGGGGCTGGGGCCAACGTCCTGACTTTC
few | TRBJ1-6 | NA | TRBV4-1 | CASSQDYNSPLHF | TGCGCCAGCAGCCAAGACTATAATTCACCCCTCCACTTT
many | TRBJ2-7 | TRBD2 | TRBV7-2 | CASSLTQAGVYEQYF | TGTGCCAGCAGCTTAACCCAGGCGGGGGTCTACGAGCAGTACTTC
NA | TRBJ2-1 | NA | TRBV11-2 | CASSTRAGRGEQFF | TGTGCCAGCAGCACGAGGGCGGGGCGCGGTGAGCAGTTCTTC
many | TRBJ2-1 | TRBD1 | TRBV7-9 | CASSPAPGQGTYNEQFF | TGTGCCAGCAGCCCAGCCCCGGGACAGGGGACCTACAATGAGCAGTTCTTC
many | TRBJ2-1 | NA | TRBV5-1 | CASSLWSSNEQFF | TGCGCCAGCAGCTTGTGGTCTAGCAATGAGCAGTTCTTC
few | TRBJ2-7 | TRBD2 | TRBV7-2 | CASSRLAGASSYEQYF | TGTGCCAGCAGCCGCCTAGCGGGGGCCTCCTCCTACGAGCAGTACTTC
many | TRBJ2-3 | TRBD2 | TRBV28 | CASRDRLAGVPDTQYF | TGTGCCAGCAGAGATCGACTAGCGGGAGTACCAGATACGCAGTATTTT
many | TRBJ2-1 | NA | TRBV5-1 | CASSPRTNYNEQFF | TGCGCCAGCAGCCCAAGGACCAACTACAATGAGCAGTTCTTC
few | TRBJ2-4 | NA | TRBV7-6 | CASSLQLLGIQYF | TGTGCCAGCAGCTTACAACTTTTGGGCATTCAGTACTTC
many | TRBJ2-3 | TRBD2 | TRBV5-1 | CASSLDMLAGENTDTQYF | TGCGCCAGCAGCTTGGATATGCTAGCGGGGGAGAACACAGATACGCAGTATTTT
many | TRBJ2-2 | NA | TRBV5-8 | CASRASMTGELFF | TGTGCCAGCAGGGCTTCCATGACCGGGGAGCTGTTTTTT
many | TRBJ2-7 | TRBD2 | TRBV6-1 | CASSIWTSGSVYEQYF | TGTGCCAGCAGCATTTGGACTAGCGGGTCGGTGTACGAGCAGTACTTC
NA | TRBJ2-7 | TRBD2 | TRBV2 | CASSAVGGSSYEQYF | TGTGCCAGCAGTGCCGTCGGCGGGAGCTCCTACGAGCAGTACTTC
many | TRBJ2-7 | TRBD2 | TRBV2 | CASSVAGGYEQYF | TGTGCCAGCAGTGTAGCGGGGGGTTACGAGCAGTACTTC
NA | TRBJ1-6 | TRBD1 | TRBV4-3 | CASSRDRGLDSPLHF | TGCGCCAGCAGCCGGGACAGGGGTCTTGATTCACCCCTCCACTTT
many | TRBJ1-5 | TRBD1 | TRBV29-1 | CSVIDRGINQPQHF | TGCAGCGTTATAGACAGGGGGATCAATCAGCCCCAGCATTTT
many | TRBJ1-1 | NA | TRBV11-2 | CASSFSPGPAFF | TGTGCCAGCAGCTTTAGCCCAGGGCCAGCTTTCTTT
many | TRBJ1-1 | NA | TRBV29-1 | CSGSRDPFTEAFF | TGCAGCGGTAGCCGGGACCCCTTCACTGAAGCTTTCTTT
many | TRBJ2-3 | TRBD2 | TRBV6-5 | CASGLAETDTQYF | TGTGCCAGCGGACTAGCGGAGACAGATACGCAGTATTTT
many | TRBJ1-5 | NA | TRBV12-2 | CASRTRPGRRDLNQPQHF | TGTGCAAGTCGCACCCGACCAGGGCGGCGGGACCTCAATCAGCCCCAGCATTTT
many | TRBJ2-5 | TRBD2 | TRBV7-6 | CASSLAPGLAGGETQYF | TGTGCCAGCAGCTTAGCACCGGGACTAGCGGGAGGAGAGACCCAGTACTTC
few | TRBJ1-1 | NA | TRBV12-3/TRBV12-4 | CASSFSENTEAFF | TGTGCCAGCAGTTTTTCTGAGAACACTGAAGCTTTCTTT
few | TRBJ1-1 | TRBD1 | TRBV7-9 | CASSSQGGAEAFF | TGTGCCAGCAGCAGCCAGGGGGGGGCTGAAGCTTTCTTT
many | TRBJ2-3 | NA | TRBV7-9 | CASSLTSPGAQYF | TGTGCCAGCAGCTTAACCAGCCCGGGAGCGCAGTATTTT
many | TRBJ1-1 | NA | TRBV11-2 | CASSLEVFSTEAFF | TGTGCCAGCAGCTTAGAGGTGTTTTCCACTGAAGCTTTCTTT
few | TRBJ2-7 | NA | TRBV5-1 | CASRPSPGNSYEQYF | TGCGCCAGCAGACCTTCCCCTGGCAACTCCTACGAGCAGTACTTC
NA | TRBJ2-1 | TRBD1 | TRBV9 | CASSATGGAVQEQFF | TGTGCCAGCAGCGCAACAGGGGGCGCGGTGCAGGAGCAGTTCTTC
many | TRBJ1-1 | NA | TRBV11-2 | CASSLGSLNTEAFF | TGTGCCAGCAGCTTAGGGTCGCTGAACACTGAAGCTTTCTTT
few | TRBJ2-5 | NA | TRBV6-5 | CASSTQDPAGETQYF | TGTGCCAGCAGTACCCAGGACCCCGCGGGGGAGACCCAGTACTTC
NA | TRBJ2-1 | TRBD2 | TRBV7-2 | CASRPNSGTEQFF | TGTGCCAGCAGACCAAATAGCGGGACTGAGCAGTTCTTC
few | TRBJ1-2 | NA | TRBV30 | CAWAKQGSANYGYTF | TGTGCCTGGGCAAAACAGGGTAGCGCTAACTATGGCTACACCTTC
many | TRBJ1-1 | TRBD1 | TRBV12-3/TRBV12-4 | CASSQTGDTPTFF | TGTGCCAGCAGCCAAACAGGGGACACCCCGACTTTCTTT
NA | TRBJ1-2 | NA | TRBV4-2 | CASSQEVEGVSGYTF | TGTGCCAGCAGCCAAGAAGTGGAAGGGGTTTCTGGCTACACCTTC
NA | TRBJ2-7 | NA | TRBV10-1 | CATPTMGPYEQYF | TGCGCCACCCCGACTATGGGTCCCTACGAGCAGTACTTC
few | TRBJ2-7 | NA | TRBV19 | CASSTPGGGVRTYEQYF | TGTGCCAGTAGTACCCCTGGTGGTGGTGTGAGGACCTACGAGCAGTACTTC
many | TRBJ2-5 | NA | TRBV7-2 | CASSFAGVNAETQYF | TGTGCCAGCAGCTTCGCAGGGGTAAATGCGGAGACCCAGTACTTC
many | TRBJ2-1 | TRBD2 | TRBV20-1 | CRVSGGTYNEQFF | TGCAGGGTTAGCGGGGGGACTTACAATGAGCAGTTCTTC
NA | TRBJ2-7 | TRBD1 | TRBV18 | CASSPATGGGEQYF | TGTGCCAGCTCACCTGCGACAGGGGGCGGTGAGCAGTACTTC
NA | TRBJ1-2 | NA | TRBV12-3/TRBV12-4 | CASSGFNYGYTF | TGTGCCAGCAGTGGTTTTAACTATGGCTACACCTTC
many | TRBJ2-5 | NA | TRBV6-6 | CASRGYQIGETQYF | TGTGCCAGCAGGGGGTATCAGATAGGGGAGACCCAGTACTTC
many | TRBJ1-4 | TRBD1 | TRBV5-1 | CASGQGSTNEKLFF | TGCGCCAGCGGACAGGGTTCAACTAATGAAAAACTGTTTTTT
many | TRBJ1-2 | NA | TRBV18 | CASSPLNEGLYGYTF | TGTGCCAGCTCACCACTCAACGAGGGCCTCTATGGCTACACCTTC
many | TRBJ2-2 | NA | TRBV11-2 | CASSFVGIDTGELFF | TGTGCCAGCAGCTTTGTAGGGATCGACACCGGGGAGCTGTTTTTT
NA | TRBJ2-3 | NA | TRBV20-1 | CSARDRAGANTDTQYF | TGCAGTGCTAGAGATCGGGCGGGGGCCAACACAGATACGCAGTATTTT
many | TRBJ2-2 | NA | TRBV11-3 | CASSLDRLAKTGELFF | TGTGCCAGCAGCTTAGATAGGCTAGCGAAAACCGGGGAGCTGTTTTTT
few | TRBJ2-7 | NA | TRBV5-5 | CASSPTRVISYEQYF | TGTGCCAGCAGCCCCACAAGGGTGATATCCTACGAGCAGTACTTC